This T cell receptor (beta chain) came from a study of T cell responses to AZD1222 COVID-19 vaccine. Study-wide background: Analyses pooled second doses at about 4 or about 12 weeks.

As for this clone: Its specificity is unknown.

This table comes from immunoSEQ multiplex PCR, and its TCRdb copy is limited to in-frame clones, with some not included. The data show tens of thousands of clones, with roughly nine tenths seen just once and approximately 2.1% held by the top ten. The study, taken as a whole, reports: Reports indicate that nearly half of spike-specific TCRs are directed at unmutated variant regions.

Germline CDR1 LGHDT, CDR2 YNNKEL (reference sequence). The CDR3 runs 16 residues. The junction had 10 bases not matched to a gene; V was cut back by 0 bases and J by 7 bases. This chain connects TRBV3-1 (or the pseudogene TRBV3-2) to TRBJ1-2; 8 nucleotides align to TRBD1. The sample in question was peripheral blood, obtained on day 0 of AZD1222 vaccination. The TCR sequence derives from an adult in good health. The CDR3 sequence is CASSQDRDRRIFGYTF. As DNA, the CDR3 is TGTGCCAGCAGCCAAGATAGGGACAGGCGTATTTTTGGCTACACCTTC.